This T cell receptor beta chain emerged from a study of cytomegalovirus exposure and HLA in healthy donors. Findings of the study overall: In vitro experiments confirmed that three CMV-associated chains were specific for CMV antigens.

Turning to this clone: Its antigen is still unknown.

The V gene's germline CDR1 is SEHNR and CDR2 FQNEAQ (reference sequence). The CDR3 totals 14 residues. The V and J ends lost 5 bases and 1 base respectively, with 8 bases between them. TCRdb's table, derived via immunoSEQ multiplex PCR, lists solely in-frame clones and lacks some. The sample carries fewer than 200,000 clones, approximately 89% recorded once. The sample taken for sequencing was PBMCs. The chain combines TRBV7-9 with TRBJ2-2; no clear D. This receptor was identified in a man aged 25 to 45 in good health and CMV-seropositive. The CDR3 loop is CASSTDGNTGELFF. In DNA, the CDR3 is TGTGCCAGCAGCACGGACGGGAACACCGGGGAGCTGTTTTTT.